The T cell receptor (beta chain) described here comes from a study of cytomegalovirus exposure and HLA in healthy donors. This clone was counted a single time. Its specificity is not known. Per germline, CDR1 PRHDT and CDR2 FYEKMQ (reference sequence). The CDR3 runs to 14 residues. Losses at the gene ends were 4 bases for V and 7 bases for J; bases not matched to a gene: 4. The PCR employed 60 Vbeta primers together with 13 Jbeta primers. The method was immunoSEQ multiplex PCR; TCRdb's version includes in-frame clones alone and lacks a portion of them. In the table there are approximately 80,000 clones, around three fifths of which are singletons. Study findings and constraints: The listing of 150 or so TCR beta chains classed them as cytomegalovirus-associated. Reportedly, cytomegalovirus status was diagnosed with high sensitivity and specificity.

The rearrangement uses TRBV13 and TRBJ2-7; 13 positions agree with TRBD2. This receptor was taken from a woman aged 40 to 50 in good health and CMV-seropositive. Sequenced material: PBMCs. The CDR3 loop is CASSWGTSGKEQYF. The DNA for the CDR3 is TGTGCCAGCAGCTGGGGGACTAGCGGGAAAGAGCAGTACTTC.